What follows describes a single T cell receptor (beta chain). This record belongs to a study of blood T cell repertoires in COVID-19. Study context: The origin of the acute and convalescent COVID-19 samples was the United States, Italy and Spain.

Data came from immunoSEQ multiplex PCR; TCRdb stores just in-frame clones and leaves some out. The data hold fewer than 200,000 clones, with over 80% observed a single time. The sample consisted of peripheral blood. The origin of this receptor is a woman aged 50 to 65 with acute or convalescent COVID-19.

CDR3 in amino acids: CASSLTTGSYTF. CDR3 nucleotides: TGTGCCAGCAGTTTGACTACAGGGAGCTACACCTTC. The chain is built from TRBV6-5 and TRBJ1-2; D perhaps matches TRBD1 (6 bases). The germline V gene has CDR1 MNHEY and CDR2 SVGAGI. The ends were cut back, 4 bases at V and 9 bases at J, with 12 bases in the middle. This CDR3 has 12 residues.